This TCR beta chain was captured by sequencing in a study of OX40 agonist ivuxolimab in advanced cancers. Study-wide context: Melanoma, hepatocellular carcinoma, head and neck or renal cell cancer occurred in dose-escalation patients.

Germline CDR1 is SGHTA and CDR2 is FQGNSA. Trimming shortened V by 2 bases and J by 3 bases, and 2 bases separated the two germline ends. The CDR3 runs 11 residues. The assay was immunoSEQ multiplex PCR, and TCRdb's table has in-frame clones only and misses some. Of 65,000 to 90,000 clones in the sample, 85% to 90% were seen once. The chain couples TRBV7-2 to TRBJ2-7; D is unresolved. The source was CD4+ or CD8+ T cells sorted from blood, collected in a trial of the OX40 agonist ivuxolimab. This clonotype was obtained from an adult with an advanced solid tumor such as melanoma, head and neck, liver or kidney cancer. In nucleotides, the CDR3 is TGTGCCAGCAGCTTACTCTACGAGCAGTACTTC. The encoded protein is CASSLLYEQYF. The full variable domain, rest sourced from reference TRBV7-2 and TRBJ2-7, is GAGVSQSPSNKVTEKGKDVELRCDPISGHTALYWYRQSLGQGLEFLIYFQGNSAPDKSGLPSDRFSAERTGGSVSTLTIQRTQQEDSAVYLCASSLLYEQYFGPGTRLTVT.